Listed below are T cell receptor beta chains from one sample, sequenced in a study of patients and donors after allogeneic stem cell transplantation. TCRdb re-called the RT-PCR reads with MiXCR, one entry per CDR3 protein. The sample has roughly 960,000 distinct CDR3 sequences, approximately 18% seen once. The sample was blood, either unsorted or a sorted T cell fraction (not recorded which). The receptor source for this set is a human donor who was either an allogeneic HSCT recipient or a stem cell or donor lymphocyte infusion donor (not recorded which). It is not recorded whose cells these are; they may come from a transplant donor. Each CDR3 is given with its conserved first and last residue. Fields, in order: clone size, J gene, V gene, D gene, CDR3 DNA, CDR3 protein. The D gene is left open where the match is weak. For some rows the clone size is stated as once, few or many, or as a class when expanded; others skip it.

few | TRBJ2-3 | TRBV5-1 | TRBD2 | TGCGCCAGCAGCTTGGGAGGACTAGCGGGCCGAGGCACAGATACGCAGTATTTT | CASSLGGLAGRGTDTQYF
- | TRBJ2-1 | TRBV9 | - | TGTGCCAGCAGCGTAGGCAACCTCAATGAGCAGTTCTTC | CASSVGNLNEQFF
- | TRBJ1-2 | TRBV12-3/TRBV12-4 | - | TGTGCCAGCAGTCCAGACATTGATCCAACAGAAGGCTACACCTTC | CASSPDIDPTEGYTF
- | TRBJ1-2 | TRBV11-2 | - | TGTGCCAGCAGCTTAGTCTCTGCGGGGGGCTATGGCTACACCTTC | CASSLVSAGGYGYTF
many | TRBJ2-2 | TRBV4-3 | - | TGCGCCAGCAGCCCCTCGAACACCGGGGAGCTGTTTTTT | CASSPSNTGELFF
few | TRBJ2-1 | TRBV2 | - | TGTGCCAGCAGTGAGGCTAGCGAAGTAAATGAGCAGTTCTTC | CASSEASEVNEQFF
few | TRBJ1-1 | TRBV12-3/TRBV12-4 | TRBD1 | TGTGCCAGCACTTTCAGGGGGCGCGGGACTGAAGCTTTCTTT | CASTFRGRGTEAFF
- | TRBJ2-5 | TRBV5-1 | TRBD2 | TGCGCCAGCAGCTTGAACGGGGGGGACTCCCTTAAGACCCAGTACTTC | CASSLNGGDSLKTQYF
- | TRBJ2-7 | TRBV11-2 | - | TGTGCCAGCAGGTCCATTAAGGTCGGGGTCGAGCAGTACTTC | CASRSIKVGVEQYF
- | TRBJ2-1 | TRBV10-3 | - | TGTGCCATCAGTTACCGAGGGGGGGGCGCGGGCAATGAGCAGTTCTTC | CAISYRGGGAGNEQFF
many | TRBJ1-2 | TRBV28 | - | TGTGCCAGCAGACACCCTCGGGACTATGGCTACACCTTC | CASRHPRDYGYTF
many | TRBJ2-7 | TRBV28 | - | TGTGCCAGCAAAGAATCCGCGGCGTCCTACGAGCAGTACTTC | CASKESAASYEQYF
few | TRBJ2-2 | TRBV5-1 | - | TGCGCCAGCAGCTACGGAGGGCCGACCGGGGAGCTGTTTTTT | CASSYGGPTGELFF
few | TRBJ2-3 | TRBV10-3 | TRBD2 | TGTGCCATCAGTAAGAGACTAGCAGAAGATACGCAGTATTTT | CAISKRLAEDTQYF
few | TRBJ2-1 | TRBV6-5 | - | TGTGCCAGCAGTTACTCGTCAGATTACAATGAGCAGTTCTTC | CASSYSSDYNEQFF
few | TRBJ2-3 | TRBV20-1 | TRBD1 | TGCAGTGCTAGAGATGGACAGGCTCCCACAGATACGCAGTATTTT | CSARDGQAPTDTQYF
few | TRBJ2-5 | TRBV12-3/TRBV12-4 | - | TGTGCCAGCAGTTTAGCGCTTTTCCAAGAGACCCAGTACTTC | CASSLALFQETQYF
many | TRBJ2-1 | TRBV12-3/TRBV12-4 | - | TGTGCCAGCAGTTTATCAGGCGGACACTCCTACAATGAGCAGTTCTTC | CASSLSGGHSYNEQFF
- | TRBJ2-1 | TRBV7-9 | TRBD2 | TGTGCCAGCAGCGCTCCGGGACTAGCGGGAGGAAGCGATGAGCAGTTCTTC | CASSAPGLAGGSDEQFF
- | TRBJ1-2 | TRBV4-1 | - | TGCGCCAGCAGCCAAGATGCTGGGGACTATGGCTACACCTTC | CASSQDAGDYGYTF
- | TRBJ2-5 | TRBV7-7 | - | TGTGCTAGCAGCTTAGGTCAACTTCCGTCCCAAGAGACCCAGTACTTC | CASSLGQLPSQETQYF
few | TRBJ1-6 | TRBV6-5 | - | TGTGCCAGCTCCCGGAATCTCCCCACCCTCCACTTT | CASSRNLPTLHF
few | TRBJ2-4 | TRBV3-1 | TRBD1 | TGTGCCAGCAGCCAAGTGGGGACAGCTCAAAACATTCAGTACTTC | CASSQVGTAQNIQYF
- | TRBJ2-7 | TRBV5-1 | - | TGCGCCAGCAGCCGGGGCGGTACCACCTACGAGCAGTACTTC | CASSRGGTTYEQYF
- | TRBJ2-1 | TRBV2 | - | TGTGCCAGCAGTAACCACAATGAGCAGTTCTTC | CASSNHNEQFF
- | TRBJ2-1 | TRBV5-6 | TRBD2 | TGTGCCAGCAGCTTGCTAGCGGGAGGGCCTTCGTCCTACAATGAGCAGTTCTTC | CASSLLAGGPSSYNEQFF
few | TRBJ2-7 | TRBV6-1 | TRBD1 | TGTGCCAGCAGAACTCTCTCCGGACAGGCCTACGAGCAGTACTTC | CASRTLSGQAYEQYF
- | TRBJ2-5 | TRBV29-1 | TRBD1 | TGCAGCGTTGAAGTAGGGCTGGACAGGGTTAGAGAGACCCAGTACTTC | CSVEVGLDRVRETQYF
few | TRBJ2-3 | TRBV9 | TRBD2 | TGTGCCAGCAGCGTAGGAATTAGCGGGAGTACAGATACGCAGTATTTT | CASSVGISGSTDTQYF
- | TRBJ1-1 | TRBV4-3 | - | TGCGCCAGCAGCCGAAGGGCCCCCCCTTGGGGCACTGAAGCTTTCTTT | CASSRRAPPWGTEAFF
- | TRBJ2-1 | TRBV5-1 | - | TGCGCCAGCAGCTTGACGGGGATGTCGCAGTTCTTC | CASSLTGMSQFF
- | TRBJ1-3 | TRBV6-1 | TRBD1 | TGTGCCAGCAGTCCCGACAGGGTTCCTGGAAACACCATATATTTT | CASSPDRVPGNTIYF
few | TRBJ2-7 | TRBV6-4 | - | TGTGCCAGCAGTTATGGGAAGGGCTATCCCTACGAGCAGTACTTC | CASSYGKGYPYEQYF
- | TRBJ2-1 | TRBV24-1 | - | TGTGCCACCAGTGATTTTGACTACAATGAGCAGTTCTTC | CATSDFDYNEQFF
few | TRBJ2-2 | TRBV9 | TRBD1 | TGTGCCAGCAGCCCCCAGGACAGGGGGAAAACGGCCGGGGAGCTGTTTTTT | CASSPQDRGKTAGELFF
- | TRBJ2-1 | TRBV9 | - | TGTGCCAGCAGCGTTGGACCCCGCTCTACTTACAATGAGCAGTTCTTC | CASSVGPRSTYNEQFF
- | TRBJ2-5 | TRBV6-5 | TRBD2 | TGTGCCAGCAGTTACCCGACTAGCGGGGGCCCTTACGGACTAGAGACCCAGTACTTC | CASSYPTSGGPYGLETQYF
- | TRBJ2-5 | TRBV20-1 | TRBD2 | TGCAGTGCTAGTGTGGCGGGAGTCCAAGAGACCCAGTACTTC | CSASVAGVQETQYF
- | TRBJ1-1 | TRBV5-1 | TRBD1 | TGCGCCAGCAGGGGGGGACAGGGAGAAACTGAAGCTTTCTTT | CASRGGQGETEAFF
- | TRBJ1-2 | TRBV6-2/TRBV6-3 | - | TGTGCCAGCTTCCGACAGGAGAACTATGGCTACACCTTC | CASFRQENYGYTF
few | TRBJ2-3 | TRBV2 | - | TGTGCCAGCCGGAGGGCCTCCACAGATACGCAGTATTTT | CASRRASTDTQYF
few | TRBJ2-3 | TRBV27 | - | TGTGCCAGCACCTCCTCGGGGCGCGACACAGATACGCAGTATTTT | CASTSSGRDTDTQYF
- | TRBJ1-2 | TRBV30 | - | TGTGCCTGGACAGAGGGGACCTCGGGCTACACCTTC | CAWTEGTSGYTF
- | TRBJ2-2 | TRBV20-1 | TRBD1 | TGCAGTGCTTGGACAGGGGGAGGGACCGGGGAGCTGTTTTTT | CSAWTGGGTGELFF
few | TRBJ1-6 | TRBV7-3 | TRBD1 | TGTGCCAGCAGCCATGGACAGGGACATAATTCACCCCTCCACTTT | CASSHGQGHNSPLHF
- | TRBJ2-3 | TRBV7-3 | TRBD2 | TGTGCCAGCAGCACACGACTAGCGGGAGGGCCGGATACGCAGTATTTT | CASSTRLAGGPDTQYF
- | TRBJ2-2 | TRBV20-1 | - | TGCAGTGCACTCCGACAGATGACGGGCTCCGGGGAGCTGTTTTTT | CSALRQMTGSGELFF
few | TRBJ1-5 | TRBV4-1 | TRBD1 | TGCGCCAGCAGTCCGACAGGGCGCTATCAGCCCCAGCATTTT | CASSPTGRYQPQHF
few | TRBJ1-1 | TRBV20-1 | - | TGCAGAACCGAGGGAAGCGCGGGGACTGAAGCTTTCTTT | CRTEGSAGTEAFF
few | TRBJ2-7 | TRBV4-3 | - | TGCGCCAGCAGCCAAGGCTGGGGAAGTGGGAATTCCTACGAGCAGTACTTC | CASSQGWGSGNSYEQYF
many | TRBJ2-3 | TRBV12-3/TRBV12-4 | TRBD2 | TGTGCCAGCAGTCTCGGACTAGCGGGGGGACGTTACACAGATACGCAGTATTTT | CASSLGLAGGRYTDTQYF
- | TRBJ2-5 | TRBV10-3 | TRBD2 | TGTGCCATCGGAGGGGGACTAGCGGGGAACCAAGAGACCCAGTACTTC | CAIGGGLAGNQETQYF
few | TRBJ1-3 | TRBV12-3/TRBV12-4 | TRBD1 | TGTGCCAGCAACGACAGGGGCTCTGGAAACACCATATATTTT | CASNDRGSGNTIYF
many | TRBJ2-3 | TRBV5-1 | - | TGTGCCAGCAGCCTTAGCACAGATACGCAGTATTTT | CASSLSTDTQYF